The source of this T cell receptor beta chain is a study of blood T cell repertoires in COVID-19. The protocol was immunoSEQ multiplex PCR, while the TCRdb copy is restricted to in-frame clones and leaves out a portion. The data contain 95,000 to 120,000 clones, 85% to 90% of them seen just once; the ten biggest clones take up 4% to 5.5%. CDR1 is MNHEY, CDR2 SMNVEV, per germline (reference sequence). V shed 8 bases and J shed 7 bases, with 12 bases lying between them. This CDR3 comprises 13 residues. The rearrangement links TRBV27 to TRBJ1-6; tentative D call: TRBD1 (5 bases). Sequences were obtained from peripheral blood. The TCR sequence derives from a woman aged 50 to 60 with acute or convalescent COVID-19. CDR3 loop: CASRKDINSPLHF. The CDR3 region has the DNA TGTGCCAGCCGCAAGGACATCAATTCACCCCTCCACTTT.